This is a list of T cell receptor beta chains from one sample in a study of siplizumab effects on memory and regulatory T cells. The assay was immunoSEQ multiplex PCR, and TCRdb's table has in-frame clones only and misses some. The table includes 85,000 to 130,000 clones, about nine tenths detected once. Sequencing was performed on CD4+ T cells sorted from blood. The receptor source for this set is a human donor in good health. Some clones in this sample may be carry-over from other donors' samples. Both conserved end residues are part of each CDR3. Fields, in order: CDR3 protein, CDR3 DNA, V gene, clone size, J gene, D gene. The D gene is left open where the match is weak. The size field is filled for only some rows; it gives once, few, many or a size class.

cdr3_aa: CASSVDNHNEQFF
cdr3_nt: TGTGCCAGCAGCGTAGATAACCACAATGAGCAGTTCTTC
v_call: TRBV9
clone_size: .
j_call: TRBJ2-1
d_call: .

cdr3_aa: CASSANTGRNEKLFF
cdr3_nt: TGTGCCAGCAGCGCAAATACAGGGCGTAATGAAAAACTGTTTTTT
v_call: TRBV11-2
clone_size: .
j_call: TRBJ1-4
d_call: .

cdr3_aa: CASLKVNTEAFF
cdr3_nt: TGTGCCAGCCTTAAGGTGAACACTGAAGCTTTCTTT
v_call: TRBV21-1
clone_size: .
j_call: TRBJ1-1
d_call: .

cdr3_aa: CASSIVTGGNTEAFF
cdr3_nt: TGTGCCAGTAGTATAGTTACAGGCGGGAACACTGAAGCTTTCTTT
v_call: TRBV19
clone_size: once
j_call: TRBJ1-1
d_call: .

cdr3_aa: CAWRKTGAGNTIYF
cdr3_nt: TGTGCCTGGAGGAAAACAGGGGCTGGAAACACCATATATTTT
v_call: TRBV30
clone_size: .
j_call: TRBJ1-3
d_call: TRBD1

cdr3_aa: CASIAEDGSGNEQFF
cdr3_nt: TGTGCCAGCATAGCTGAGGACGGGAGTGGTAATGAGCAGTTCTTC
v_call: TRBV2
clone_size: .
j_call: TRBJ2-1
d_call: .

cdr3_aa: CASSLFPFPGAGQPQHF
cdr3_nt: TGTGCCAGCAGCTTATTCCCCTTTCCGGGGGCAGGACAGCCCCAGCATTTT
v_call: TRBV5-5
clone_size: .
j_call: TRBJ1-5
d_call: .

cdr3_aa: CASSQDRGYQETQYF
cdr3_nt: TGTGCCAGCAGCCAGGACAGGGGATATCAAGAGACCCAGTACTTC
v_call: TRBV7-6
clone_size: once
j_call: TRBJ2-5
d_call: TRBD1

cdr3_aa: CASSLEGTGGTEAFF
cdr3_nt: TGCGCCAGCAGCTTGGAGGGGACAGGGGGTACTGAAGCTTTCTTT
v_call: TRBV5-1
clone_size: .
j_call: TRBJ1-1
d_call: TRBD1

cdr3_aa: CASSIVTNYGYTF
cdr3_nt: TGTGCCAGTAGTATAGTCACCAACTATGGCTACACCTTC
v_call: TRBV19
clone_size: .
j_call: TRBJ1-2
d_call: .

cdr3_aa: CASSRPTSGSYEQYF
cdr3_nt: TGTGCCAGCAGCCGGCCAACTAGCGGGAGCTACGAGCAGTACTTC
v_call: TRBV5-6
clone_size: .
j_call: TRBJ2-7
d_call: TRBD2

cdr3_aa: CASSYDGNTEAFF
cdr3_nt: TGTGCCAGCAGCTACGACGGGAACACTGAAGCTTTCTTT
v_call: TRBV7-9
clone_size: few
j_call: TRBJ1-1
d_call: .

cdr3_aa: CASSLNSGTGSYNEQFF
cdr3_nt: TGTGCCAGCAGCTTGAATAGCGGGACGGGTTCCTACAATGAGCAGTTCTTC
v_call: TRBV7-6
clone_size: .
j_call: TRBJ2-1
d_call: TRBD2

cdr3_aa: CASSPGRALADTQYF
cdr3_nt: TGTGCCAGCAGCCCCGGGAGGGCCCTGGCAGATACGCAGTATTTT
v_call: TRBV13
clone_size: .
j_call: TRBJ2-3
d_call: TRBD2

cdr3_aa: CASSERGQSSGNTIYF
cdr3_nt: TGTGCCAGCAGTGAGCGGGGACAATCATCTGGAAACACCATATATTTT
v_call: TRBV2
clone_size: once
j_call: TRBJ1-3
d_call: .

cdr3_aa: CASRWGDNNYGYTF
cdr3_nt: TGCGCCAGCAGGTGGGGGGATAATAACTATGGCTACACCTTC
v_call: TRBV5-1
clone_size: .
j_call: TRBJ1-2
d_call: .

cdr3_aa: CASSQESLAGGVDQETQYF
cdr3_nt: TGCGCCAGCAGCCAAGAATCCCTAGCGGGAGGCGTGGATCAAGAGACCCAGTACTTC
v_call: TRBV4-1
clone_size: .
j_call: TRBJ2-5
d_call: TRBD2

cdr3_aa: CASSGTIRVSYNEQFF
cdr3_nt: TGTGCCAGCAGCGGGACTATACGAGTCTCCTACAATGAGCAGTTCTTC
v_call: TRBV2
clone_size: .
j_call: TRBJ2-1
d_call: TRBD2

cdr3_aa: CASGRPGETQYF
cdr3_nt: TGTGCCAGCGGAAGGCCGGGAGAGACCCAGTACTTC
v_call: TRBV11-3
clone_size: .
j_call: TRBJ2-5
d_call: .

cdr3_aa: CAWSARDRGSALVAFF
cdr3_nt: TGTGCCTGGAGTGCCCGGGACAGGGGATCGGCCCTGGTAGCTTTCTTT
v_call: TRBV30
clone_size: once
j_call: TRBJ1-1
d_call: TRBD1

cdr3_aa: CASSFMGAGDTQYF
cdr3_nt: TGTGCCAGCAGCTTTATGGGGGCTGGAGATACGCAGTATTTT
v_call: TRBV5-6
clone_size: .
j_call: TRBJ2-3
d_call: .

cdr3_aa: CASSWRRGQGSGANVLTF
cdr3_nt: TGTGCCAGCAGCTGGCGCCGGGGCCAGGGCTCTGGGGCCAACGTCCTGACTTTC
v_call: TRBV11-2
clone_size: .
j_call: TRBJ2-6
d_call: .

cdr3_aa: CSASAELYNEQFF
cdr3_nt: TGCAGTGCATCCGCGGAACTATACAATGAGCAGTTCTTC
v_call: TRBV29-1
clone_size: .
j_call: TRBJ2-1
d_call: .

cdr3_aa: CASSEWEEGRETQYF
cdr3_nt: TGTGCCAGCAGTGAATGGGAGGAAGGGCGTGAGACCCAGTACTTC
v_call: TRBV25-1
clone_size: .
j_call: TRBJ2-5
d_call: .

cdr3_aa: CASSPTGGNQPQHF
cdr3_nt: TGCGCCAGCAGCCCGACAGGTGGCAATCAGCCCCAGCATTTT
v_call: TRBV5-1
clone_size: .
j_call: TRBJ1-5
d_call: .

cdr3_aa: CASSLEQGFYGYTF
cdr3_nt: TGTGCCAGCAGCCTAGAACAGGGGTTCTATGGCTACACCTTC
v_call: TRBV5-5
clone_size: .
j_call: TRBJ1-2
d_call: TRBD1

cdr3_aa: CASSQQGLDIQYF
cdr3_nt: TGTGCCAGCAGCCAACAGGGTTTGGACATTCAGTACTTC
v_call: TRBV9
clone_size: .
j_call: TRBJ2-4
d_call: .

cdr3_aa: CASSEVSASGRLGEQFF
cdr3_nt: TGCGCCAGCAGTGAAGTTTCCGCTAGCGGGAGGTTGGGTGAGCAGTTCTTC
v_call: TRBV10-1
clone_size: .
j_call: TRBJ2-1
d_call: TRBD2

cdr3_aa: CASSQEFRDTEAFF
cdr3_nt: TGCGCCAGCAGCCAAGAGTTTCGGGACACTGAAGCTTTCTTT
v_call: TRBV4-1
clone_size: many
j_call: TRBJ1-1
d_call: .

cdr3_aa: CASSYSGANVLTF
cdr3_nt: TGTGCCAGCAGCTACTCTGGGGCCAACGTCCTGACTTTC
v_call: TRBV28
clone_size: once
j_call: TRBJ2-6
d_call: .

cdr3_aa: CASSLQGRENSF
cdr3_nt: TGTGCCAGCAGTTTACAGGGGCGCGAGAATAGTTTC
v_call: TRBV28
clone_size: .
j_call: TRBJ2-7
d_call: .

cdr3_aa: CASSARVSRNTIYF
cdr3_nt: TGTGCCAGTAGTGCCAGGGTATCCAGAAACACCATATATTTT
v_call: TRBV19
clone_size: .
j_call: TRBJ1-3
d_call: .

cdr3_aa: CASSLVTDTEAFF
cdr3_nt: TGTGCCAGCAGCTTGGTTACAGACACTGAAGCTTTCTTT
v_call: TRBV5-4
clone_size: .
j_call: TRBJ1-1
d_call: .

cdr3_aa: CATYSPGAPNEQYF
cdr3_nt: TGTGCCACATACTCCCCAGGGGCGCCCAACGAGCAGTACTTC
v_call: TRBV6-5
clone_size: .
j_call: TRBJ2-7
d_call: .

cdr3_aa: CASSPNYSPYEQYF
cdr3_nt: TGTGCCAGCAGCCCCAACTATTCCCCCTACGAGCAGTACTTC
v_call: TRBV5-6
clone_size: .
j_call: TRBJ2-7
d_call: .

cdr3_aa: CASSPTLLARERDTQYF
cdr3_nt: TGTGCCAGTAGTCCGACCCTTCTGGCCCGCGAGCGGGATACGCAGTATTTT
v_call: TRBV19
clone_size: .
j_call: TRBJ2-3
d_call: .

cdr3_aa: CASSQGEGPRDYEQYF
cdr3_nt: TGCGCCAGCAGCCAAGGAGAGGGGCCCCGGGACTACGAGCAGTACTTC
v_call: TRBV4-1
clone_size: .
j_call: TRBJ2-7
d_call: .

cdr3_aa: CASIPGLAVYSYEQYF
cdr3_nt: TGTGCCAGCATCCCGGGACTAGCGGTTTACTCCTACGAGCAGTACTTC
v_call: TRBV2
clone_size: .
j_call: TRBJ2-7
d_call: TRBD2

cdr3_aa: CASSPTGGTGNTIYF
cdr3_nt: TGTGCCAGCAGCCCTACAGGGGGTACTGGAAACACCATATATTTT
v_call: TRBV5-6
clone_size: .
j_call: TRBJ1-3
d_call: TRBD1

cdr3_aa: CASSLPSTPGLRQYEQYF
cdr3_nt: TGCGCCAGCAGCTTGCCGTCAACTCCGGGACTCAGACAGTACGAGCAGTACTTC
v_call: TRBV5-1
clone_size: .
j_call: TRBJ2-7
d_call: .

cdr3_aa: CAIIGGQDAYEQYF
cdr3_nt: TGTGCCATCATTGGCGGACAGGACGCCTACGAGCAGTACTTC
v_call: TRBV10-3
clone_size: .
j_call: TRBJ2-7
d_call: TRBD1

cdr3_aa: CSAQENTEAFF
cdr3_nt: TGCAGTGCTCAAGAAAACACTGAAGCTTTCTTT
v_call: TRBV20-1
clone_size: few
j_call: TRBJ1-1
d_call: .

cdr3_aa: CASSMGDNEQFF
cdr3_nt: TGTGCCAGTAGTATGGGAGACAATGAGCAGTTCTTC
v_call: TRBV19
clone_size: once
j_call: TRBJ2-1
d_call: .

cdr3_aa: CASSVGGLQSPLHF
cdr3_nt: TGTGCCAGCAGCGTGGGGGGCCTTCAGTCACCCCTCCACTTT
v_call: TRBV11-2
clone_size: once
j_call: TRBJ1-6
d_call: .

cdr3_aa: CASSGPLGEQFF
cdr3_nt: TGTGCCAGCAGCGGGCCATTGGGGGAGCAGTTCTTC
v_call: TRBV11-3
clone_size: .
j_call: TRBJ2-1
d_call: .

cdr3_aa: CATKKGGVSGNTIYF
cdr3_nt: TGTGCCACCAAAAAGGGGGGGGTCTCTGGAAACACCATATATTTT
v_call: TRBV10-3
clone_size: once
j_call: TRBJ1-3
d_call: .

cdr3_aa: CASSQVPLGNTIYF
cdr3_nt: TGCGCCAGCAGCCAAGTTCCCTTGGGAAACACCATATATTTT
v_call: TRBV4-1
clone_size: .
j_call: TRBJ1-3
d_call: .

cdr3_aa: CATDNSGNTIYF
cdr3_nt: TGTGCCACGGATAACTCTGGAAACACCATATATTTT
v_call: TRBV6-1
clone_size: .
j_call: TRBJ1-3
d_call: .

cdr3_aa: CASSAIPRTGGTGELFF
cdr3_nt: TGTGCCAGCAGTGCCATACCCCGGACAGGGGGCACCGGGGAGCTGTTTTTT
v_call: TRBV28
clone_size: .
j_call: TRBJ2-2
d_call: TRBD1

cdr3_aa: CASRSTGMNEQFF
cdr3_nt: TGTGCCAGCCGGTCGACAGGGATGAATGAGCAGTTCTTC
v_call: TRBV7-9
clone_size: .
j_call: TRBJ2-1
d_call: TRBD1

cdr3_aa: CASSVSGASYEQYF
cdr3_nt: TGTGCCAGCAGTGTTAGCGGGGCCTCCTACGAGCAGTACTTC
v_call: TRBV2
clone_size: .
j_call: TRBJ2-7
d_call: TRBD2

cdr3_aa: CAWGDLTDTQYF
cdr3_nt: TGTGCCTGGGGGGACCTCACAGATACGCAGTATTTT
v_call: TRBV30
clone_size: .
j_call: TRBJ2-3
d_call: .